The present TCR beta chain was sequenced within a study of T cell clonotyping in hematopoietic cell transplantation. Overall study results and limits: After transplant, recipient diversity fell while pathologically expanded clonotypes grew through day 180. Graft donor and pretransplant recipient Inverse Simpson Index values predicted broader posttransplant TCR diversity.

Turning to this clone: The antigen is not known.

Some clones are missing from TCRdb's copy, which holds only in-frame ones; the method was immunoSEQ multiplex PCR. The sample has about 36,000 clones; 75% to 90% are singletons. The receptor comes from a woman between 35 and 50 years old in good health. Some clones in this sample may be carry-over from other donors' samples. The material sequenced was peripheral blood mononuclear cells.

The CDR3 DNA reads as TGTGCCAGCAGTGGGGTTCACACTGAAGCTTTCTTT. As protein: CASSGVHTEAFF. This sequence joins TRBV6-5 and TRBJ1-1; D is undetermined. This CDR3 has 12 residues. Germline CDR1 and CDR2: MNHEY and SVGAGI. V lost 5 bases and J lost 3, with 7 bases in between.